The 9 T cell receptor beta chains given below trace back to one sample, sequenced in a study of blood T cell repertoires in COVID-19. Sequencing used immunoSEQ multiplex PCR; TCRdb keeps in-frame clones, though not all of them. The top ten hold 6% to 7% of the sample, which has under 300,000 clones, roughly 87% seen once. Sample: PBMCs or T cells enriched from blood (not recorded which). These receptors came from a woman between 25 and 40 years old with acute COVID-19.

This chain links TRBV23-1 with TRBJ1-5; perhaps TRBD1 as D (6 bases). TRBV23-1 is an ORF for which the function is uncertain. CDR3 size: 16 residues. Trimming cost V 3 bases and J 2 bases, with 14 bases left between them. The CDR3 region is CASSHHREGCNQPQHF. CDR3 DNA sequence: TGCGCCAGCAGTCACCACAGGGAGGGATGCAATCAGCCCCAGCATTTT.

J is TRBJ2-2 and V is TRBV5-1, with D tentatively TRBD1 (6 bases). CDR1 SGHRS and CDR2 YFSETQ come from the germline V gene. V lost 0 bases, J lost 3 bases, and 12 bases lay in between. The CDR3 totals 16 residues. For the CDR3, the DNA is TGCGCCAGCAGCTTGGTGGCAGGGGTTGACACCGGGGAGCTGTTTTTT. Translating it yields CASSLVAGVDTGELFF.

The chain joins TRBV3-1 (or the pseudogene TRBV3-2) to TRBJ2-1, with 9 bases that match TRBD2. Germline V CDR1 and CDR2: LGHDT, YNNKEL (reference sequence). The CDR3 sequence is 15 residues long. V lost 1 base and J lost 7; bases outside the gene matches: 5. CDR3 sequence: CASSQVSGRWNEQFF. The CDR3 region has the DNA TGTGCCAGCAGCCAAGTTAGCGGGAGATGGAATGAGCAGTTCTTC.

This clone was seen a handful of times. The rearrangement joins TRBV13 to TRBJ1-1; D is unresolved. The CDR3 is 14 amino acids. Trimming pared 3 bases from V and 6 bases from J, leaving 14 bases between. The germline gives CDR1 PRHDT, CDR2 FYEKMQ (reference sequence). The CDR3 loop is CASSFPVPGPEAFF. The CDR3 coding sequence is TGTGCCAGCAGCTTCCCCGTCCCTGGGCCTGAAGCTTTCTTT.

This chain connects TRBV7-6 to TRBJ1-1; 9 bases fit TRBD1. The CDR3 totals 16 residues. V dropped 5 bases and J dropped 1; count of bases not matched to a gene: 8. Per the germline V gene, CDR1 is SGHVS and CDR2 is FNYEAQ. The CDR3 here is CASSAQPGQGNTEAFF. CDR3 DNA sequence: TGTGCCAGCAGCGCCCAGCCGGGACAGGGGAACACTGAAGCTTTCTTT.

This clone appeared a few times. This CDR3 reads CASSLRGGENEQYF. CDR3 nucleotide sequence: TGTGCCAGCAGCCTCAGAGGGGGAGAAAACGAGCAGTACTTC. This chain uses TRBV11-2 with TRBJ2-7, with D maybe TRBD1 (6 bases). Germline V lookup: CDR1 SGHAT, CDR2 FQNNGV. Deletions cut 5 bases from V and 5 bases from J, with 16 bases between. The CDR3 has 14 amino acids. Full variable domain (outside the CDR3, taken from reference TRBV11-2 and TRBJ2-7): EAGVAQSPRYKIIEKRQSVAFWCNPISGHATLYWYQQILGQGPKLLIQFQNNGVVDDSQLPKDRFSAERLKGVDSTLKIQPAKLEDSAVYLCASSLRGGENEQYFGPGTRLTVT.

V and J are TRBV5-1 and TRBJ2-7, with 8 positions matching TRBD1. Trimming removed 6 bases from V and 6 bases from J; junction bases left unmatched: 11. This CDR3 has 14 residues. Germline-derived CDR1 and CDR2 are SGHRS and YFSETQ. The CDR3 DNA reads as TGCGCCAGCACCCAAGGACAGGGCACGGGCGAGCAGTACTTC. It encodes CASTQGQGTGEQYF.

This chain uses TRBV10-3 with TRBJ1-5, with D possibly TRBD1 on 5 matching bases. V gave up 11 bases and J gave up 2 bases, with 13 bases separating them. Germline lookup yields CDR1 ENHRY and CDR2 SYGVKD. The CDR3 has 13 amino acids. The CDR3 loop reads CAAQGIGNQPQHF. The CDR3 coding sequence is TGTGCCGCCCAGGGAATAGGCAATCAGCCCCAGCATTTT.

The V gene is TRBV28, the J gene TRBJ2-7; 11 bases map to TRBD2. The V gene end was trimmed by 7 bases and the J gene end by 0 bases; junction bases not matched to a gene: 14. Germline V lookup: CDR1 MDHEN, CDR2 SYDVKM. CDR3 length: 18 amino acids. The CDR3 nucleotides read TGTGCCAGCACCCTATTGTCTAGCGGGGGGTCCCACTCCTACGAGCAGTACTTC. Its protein is CASTLLSSGGSHSYEQYF. Using reference TRBV28 and TRBJ2-7 for the parts outside the CDR3, the full variable domain is DVKVTQSSRYLVKRTGEKVFLECVQDMDHENMFWYRQDPGLGLRLIYFSYDVKMKEKGDIPEGYSVSREKKERFSLILESASTNQTSMYLCASTLLSSGGSHSYEQYFGPGTRLTVT.